This TCR beta chain was documented in a study of shared clonotypes between healthy human individuals (TCRdb year 2020). About the full investigation: A few men and a couple of women, aged 18 to 49 years, made up the cohort. For each donor, CD4 naive and CD4 memory were each run on three plates, CD8 naive on two plates, and CD8 memory on one plate. To estimate repertoire size and how much clonotype sharing occurs between individuals, the study deeply sequenced the blood TCR repertoires of several healthy adults. Different laboratories and diverse techniques were used to prepare libraries and sequence TCR repertoires, to increase sequencing depth and limit assay-specific biases. Leukapheresis yielded between about 0.9 and 9.5 billion PBMCs per donor.

The full study reports these points: Pairwise subsampling led to the expectation that sequencing depth would affect the degree of clonotype sharing among donors. Because the study included only a small number of donors, the genetic and exposure-history diversity represented was limited. Only blood was sampled, and tissue TCR repertoires likely differ from those in blood. Estimated clonotype richness was generally larger for naive than for memory subsets. Higher generation probabilities were observed for clonotypes shared by all four sorted-subset donors than for non-shared clonotypes. Rarefaction of sorted-subset datasets indicated incomplete sequencing despite the large sequencing depth. Sharing across several donors was observed for approximately 5% of naive CD4, 3.5% of naive CD8, 2% to 2.5% of memory CD4, and roughly 0.4% of memory CD8 clonotypes.

The donors were healthy, HIV-negative adults who had no recently reported acute infections or vaccinations. All donors were Caucasian adults living in Nashville, Tennessee, USA. CD4+ T cells were enriched through magnetic negative selection, after which naive cells were positively selected on CD45RA and the remaining negative fraction served as the memory subset. Blood was obtained by leukapheresis, after which PBMCs were separated by Ficoll-Histopaque density gradient centrifugation and cryopreserved in liquid nitrogen vapor phase. Analytical flow cytometry was used to check the purity and quantity of every magnetically sorted T cell population. Each sorted fraction had its genomic DNA isolated and then quantified by UV absorbance on a Nanodrop 2000c. From the cysteine up to the phenylalanine, the CDR3 has a length of 11 residues. Solely the CDR3 DNA is kept, with 33 bases framed from the first base. CDR1 and CDR2 are read off the germline V gene (reference sequence) as GTSNPN and SVGIG. V and J lose 0 bases and 1 base, and a span of 1 base separates them.

In the case of this clone: The antigen it binds to is not known. Base qualities are missing; no much larger clone stands one base away. This CDR3 is also generated by other DNA sequences in the sample.

Using the deep immunoSEQ assay, TCR CDR3 regions were amplified from genomic DNA by multiplex PCR. Genomic DNA extracted from each cell subset was distributed evenly over all wells of several immunoSEQ 96-well plates, and each plate served as one replicate. For sorted subsets, each replicate PCR was loaded with about 0.2 ug genomic DNA, equivalent to 30,000 or so T cell genomes. Purified libraries were measured with a Qubit 3.0 fluorometer, size-checked on a Bioanalyzer 2100, and measured again with the KAPA Library Quantification kit. Every immunoSEQ 96-well plate was sequenced on a separate single-read 150-cycle Illumina NextSeq 550 flow cell. The study's own analysis went as follows. The immunoSEQ output contained only junctional sequences without quality scores, so filtering could not match that applied to full-length reads. To assign V/J genes and CDR3, sequences were annotated against IMGT germline references using PyIR, a Python wrapper for IgBLAST v1.9. Any read was removed if the V/J assignment was weak (E-value above 1e-6), the CDR3 was missing, or the read contained stop codons, out-of-frame junctions, or ambiguous translated residues. V3J clonotypes were defined as sequences sharing an identical inferred V gene, J gene, and CDR3 amino acid sequence. Percentage overlap between repertoires was computed as shared unique clonotypes divided by the size of the smaller repertoire. Richness of each repertoire was evaluated using RTK rarefaction, the Chao1 estimator, and Recon v2.1 estimates of unobserved clonotypes. For all TCRbeta clonotypes obtained by the gDNA method from a few donors, generation probabilities were computed with OLGA. TCRdb limited this immuneACCESS table to in-frame rearrangements with V and J called. A share of clones is missing; checked studies link under half to unresolved V genes, and the rest is unexplained. That table is the source of V, J and clone size, and D and trimming were worked out from the DNA. The sample table contains 600,000 to 750,000 clones; only one count was recorded for roughly 70% of them. The top ten clonotypes cover less than 2% of the sample.

This TCR came from a woman in her thirties in good health. In this chain, TRBV30 is recombined with TRBJ2-7, with the D gene not confidently named. Sequenced sample: memory CD4+ T cells sorted from blood. Explained via the paper, the cell subset or site label denotes: CD45RA-negative fraction. CDR3 loop: CAWSVSYEQYF. At the DNA level, the sequence is TGTGCCTGGAGTGTTTCCTACGAGCAGTACTTC.